This T cell receptor beta chain stems from a study of T-cell reconstitution after alpha-beta-depleted transplantation in children. General study results and limits: The study traced high day-60 TCRbeta diversity in some patients to surviving recipient T cells and thymic progenitors. There were reportedly several hundred expanded graft clones from which alpha-beta T cells came about two months after transplant.

CDR1 and CDR2 (germline): SGHTA, FQGNSA. CDR3 length: 13 amino acids. Trimming stripped 1 base from V and 6 bases from J, with 9 bases between. Many counts were recorded for this clonotype. No antigen is known for it. During its preparation, the TCRbeta library received unique molecular identifiers. TCRdb ran MiXCR on the PCR reads and lists one entry per CDR3 protein. The sample consists of hundreds of thousands of distinct CDR3 sequences, about an eighth of them appearing once. This sample comprised PBMCs, obtained before TCRalphabeta/CD19-depleted stem cell transplant. The clonotype was recovered from a girl aged 2 to 10 with congenital amegakaryocytic thrombocytopenia, due to receive a stem cell transplant. The rearrangement links TRBV7-2 to TRBJ1-1; D is unresolved. CDR3 sequence reads: CASSLVWGPEAFF. The CDR3, as DNA: TGTGCCAGCAGCTTAGTGTGGGGTCCTGAAGCTTTCTTT.